These 24 T cell receptor beta chains originate from one sample sequenced in a study of cytomegalovirus exposure and HLA in healthy donors. A multiplex PCR was run with 60 Vbeta primers and 13 Jbeta primers. TCRdb's table, derived via immunoSEQ multiplex PCR, lists solely in-frame clones and lacks some. The sample carries a few hundred thousand clones, 65% to 80% recorded once. Sequences were obtained from PBMCs. The receptors derive from a man aged 40-49 years in good health and CMV-seronegative.

This chain connects TRBV15 to TRBJ2-7; tentatively, D is TRBD2 (5 bases). Trimming cost V 0 bases and J 7 bases, with 19 bases left between them. CDR1 and CDR2 from the germline V gene are LNHNV and YYDKDF (reference sequence). The length of the CDR3 is 16 residues. The CDR3 is CATSREFGLHIVEQYF. In DNA, the CDR3 is TGTGCCACCAGCAGAGAGTTCGGACTCCACATTGTTGAGCAGTACTTC.

CDR3 sequence reads: CASRDGGCRAFF. The CDR3 coding sequence is TGTGCCAGCAGGGACGGAGGATGCCGAGCTTTCTTT. V and J are TRBV21-1 and TRBJ1-1. TRBV21-1 is a documented pseudogene. This CDR3 contains 12 residues.

The chain carries TRBV11-3 and TRBJ2-3, with 7 bases that match TRBD2. Trimming cost V 5 bases and J 4 bases; bases outside gene matches: 6. CDR3 length equals 14 residues. Germline lookup yields CDR1 SGHNT and CDR2 YENEEA. DNA for the CDR3: TGTGCCAGCAGCCTGACTAGCAATGCAGATACGCAGTATTTT. This gives the protein CASSLTSNADTQYF.

The rearrangement uses TRBV19 and TRBJ2-3, with TRBD2 matching 7 bases. V lost 3 bases, J lost 5 bases, and 11 bases stayed unmatched. The V gene's germline CDR1 is LNHDA and CDR2 SQIVND (reference sequence). The CDR3 spans 16 residues. CDR3 in amino acids: CASSMRGSSSGDTQYF. The DNA for the CDR3 is TGTGCCAGTAGTATGCGCGGGAGCAGTTCTGGAGATACGCAGTATTTT.

The gene calls are TRBV7-9 and TRBJ2-6; 8 nucleotides match TRBD2. The V segment lost 5 bases and the J segment 0 bases; nucleotides outside the gene matches: 12. CDR3 length: 19 amino acids. Germline CDR1 is SEHNR and CDR2 is FQNEAQ (reference sequence). Written as DNA, the CDR3 is TGTGCCAGCAGCCGGGGGTCGGGGGGGCGACCCTCTGGGGCCAACGTCCTGACTTTC. Translated, it gives CASSRGSGGRPSGANVLTF.

The chain recombines TRBV9 with TRBJ2-3; 7 bases line up with TRBD2. After removal of 4 bases from V and 3 bases from J, the junction contained 2 bases not matched to a gene. The V gene's germline CDR1 is SGDLS and CDR2 YYNGEE. The CDR3 runs to 13 residues. The CDR3 bases are TGTGCCAGCAGCCGGGGAGGGACAGATACGCAGTATTTT. Its translation is CASSRGGTDTQYF.

The CDR3 DNA reads TGTGCCTGGACCCCCGGGAGGTTGATCGGGGAGCTGTTTTTT. Its translation: CAWTPGRLIGELFF. The genes are TRBV30 and TRBJ2-2; 7 nucleotides line up with TRBD2. Germline V gives CDR1 GTSNPN, CDR2 SVGIG (reference sequence). This CDR3 comprises 14 residues. J lost 7 bases, V lost 4 bases, and 9 bases had no gene match.

The rearrangement uses TRBV5-1 and TRBJ2-2, with D hard to call. The CDR3 length is 15 residues. Trimming cost V 7 bases and J 1 base, with 14 bases left between them. Germline CDR1 is SGHRS and CDR2 is YFSETQ. The CDR3, as DNA: TGCGCCAGCTCCTACTCGACTTGGAACACCGGGGAGCTGTTTTTT. Its protein product is CASSYSTWNTGELFF.

V usage is TRBV19 and J usage is TRBJ2-1; TRBD2 matches 7 bases. With 0 bases clipped from V and 6 bases from J, the junction kept 11 bases outside the gene matches. CDR1 LNHDA and CDR2 SQIVND come from the germline V gene (reference sequence). CDR3 length: 17 residues. CDR3 residues: CASSIELLALESNEQFF. Here the CDR3 DNA reads TGTGCCAGTAGTATAGAGTTACTAGCGTTGGAGTCCAATGAGCAGTTCTTC.

The V gene is TRBV5-1, the J gene TRBJ2-7, with D uncertain. CDR1 and CDR2 (germline): SGHRS, YFSETQ. The CDR3 spans 13 residues. V lost 0 bases and J lost 4, with 8 bases in between. CDR3 in amino acids: CASSLGQVYEQYF. In nucleotides, the CDR3 is TGCGCCAGCAGCTTGGGACAAGTTTACGAGCAGTACTTC.

The chain recombines TRBV29-1 with TRBJ1-1, with 7 bases lining up with TRBD1. CDR1 and CDR2 from the germline V gene are SQVTM and ANQGSEA. Germline trimming cut 5 bases from V and 1 base from J; bases unmatched to any gene: 10. The CDR3 spans 15 residues. The CDR3 loop reads CSVRLGQSWNTEAFF. In nucleotides, the CDR3 is TGCAGCGTTCGTCTGGGACAGTCCTGGAACACTGAAGCTTTCTTT.

This chain connects TRBV5-1 to TRBJ2-2, with 9 bases aligning to TRBD1. Germline CDR1 and CDR2: SGHRS and YFSETQ. V lost 4 bases, J lost 6 bases, and 7 bases stayed unmatched. The CDR3 loop spans 15 amino acids. CDR3 sequence reads: CASSPGQGVAGELFF. CDR3 coding DNA: TGCGCCAGCAGCCCGGGACAGGGCGTAGCCGGGGAGCTGTTTTTT.

V gene TRBV5-5 combines with J gene TRBJ1-2; TRBD1 might be the D (5 bases). Germline values: CDR1 SGHKS, CDR2 YYEKEE (reference sequence). Trimming took off 4 bases at V and 7 bases at J, with 20 bases between the two ends. This CDR3 is 15 amino acids long. The CDR3 loop reads CASSPPGLQRSGYTF. As DNA, the CDR3 is TGTGCCAGCAGCCCACCGGGACTCCAAAGGTCTGGCTACACCTTC. Filled out from reference TRBV5-5 and TRBJ1-2, the complete variable domain reads DAGVTQSPTHLIKTRGQQVTLRCSPISGHKSVSWYQQVLGQGPQFIFQYYEKEERGRGNFPDRFSARQFPNYSSELNVNALLLGDSALYLCASSPPGLQRSGYTFGSGTRLTVV.

The chain carries TRBV5-1 and TRBJ2-3, with 9 bases aligning to TRBD2. The germline V gene has CDR1 SGHRS and CDR2 YFSETQ. This CDR3 contains 15 residues. Trimming removed 7 bases from V and 4 bases from J; junction bases left unmatched: 10. The chain's CDR3 is CASCWGGGESDTQYF. The CDR3 DNA sequence: TGCGCCAGCTGCTGGGGCGGGGGGGAATCAGATACGCAGTATTTT.

The rearrangement joins TRBV7-2 to TRBJ2-3, with D unresolved. Germline V gene data show CDR1 as SGHTA and CDR2 as FQGNSA. The CDR3 sequence is 16 residues long. Trimming cost V 5 bases and J 0 bases, with 15 bases left between them. CDR3 DNA: TGTGCCAGCAGCAGATTCTACCGTACTAGCACAGATACGCAGTATTTT. It codes for CASSRFYRTSTDTQYF.

In this sample, this clone turned up a few times. V gene TRBV11-3 combines with J gene TRBJ2-2, with TRBD2 matching over 7 bases. Germline trimming cut 5 bases from V and 1 base from J; bases unmatched to any gene: 16. The V gene's germline CDR1 is SGHNT and CDR2 YENEEA. The CDR3 is made up of 19 amino acids. CDR3 nucleotides: TGTGCCAGCAGCCTAAGCCCCTGGGGGGGACTCAAGAACACCGGGGAGCTGTTTTTT. This codes for CASSLSPWGGLKNTGELFF.

The V call is TRBV30, the J call TRBJ2-1; D is perhaps TRBD2 (5 bases). The CDR3 runs 12 residues. CDR1 GTSNPN and CDR2 SVGIG come from the germline V gene (reference sequence). Trimming pared 6 bases from V and 4 bases from J, leaving 10 bases between. The chain's CDR3 is CACFGIYNEQFF. The CDR3 coding sequence is TGTGCCTGCTTCGGGATATACAATGAGCAGTTCTTC.

The V gene is TRBV7-3, the J gene TRBJ2-1, with a tentative D call TRBD2 (5 bases). V shed 5 bases and J shed 5 bases, with 13 bases lying between them. Germline-derived CDR1 and CDR2 are SGHTA and FQGTGA. The CDR3 has 14 residues. CDR3 nucleotide sequence: TGTGCCAGCAGCCTACCTGGGAGTCACAATGAGCAGTTCTTC. Its protein product is CASSLPGSHNEQFF.

The V call is TRBV13, the J call TRBJ1-1; tentatively, D is TRBD1 (6 bases). The CDR3 is made up of 14 amino acids. Germline CDR1 PRHDT, CDR2 FYEKMQ (reference sequence). V was trimmed by 5 bases and J by 8 bases, leaving 18 bases between them. This CDR3 is CASSTSPVTGEAFF. CDR3 sequence (DNA): TGTGCCAGCAGCACGTCTCCCGTTACAGGGGAAGCTTTCTTT.

The chain is built from TRBV6-1 and TRBJ1-6; D uncertain. The CDR3 totals 14 residues. The ends were cut back, 7 bases at V and 4 bases at J, with 11 bases in the middle. The germline gives CDR1 MNHNS, CDR2 SASEGT. The CDR3 coding sequence is TGTGCCAGCAACCCGGGAGGTTATAATTCACCCCTCCACTTT. It yields the protein CASNPGGYNSPLHF.

This clone was recorded only once. The chain recombines TRBV19 with TRBJ1-4; tentative D call: TRBD1 (6 bases). This CDR3 comprises 16 residues. Trimming took 4 bases from V and 0 from J, leaving 12 bases between them. Per the germline V gene, CDR1 is LNHDA and CDR2 is SQIVND (reference sequence). CDR3 sequence: CASSKDSFATNEKLFF. The CDR3 DNA reads TGTGCCAGTAGTAAGGACAGTTTTGCAACTAATGAAAAACTGTTTTTT.

This clone has just one count. The V and J genes are TRBV19 and TRBJ1-5; unclear D gene. Germline CDR1 LNHDA, CDR2 SQIVND (reference sequence). Trimming left V 0 bases short and J 0 bases short, with 9 bases between. This CDR3 comprises 16 residues. The CDR3, as DNA: TGTGCCAGTAGTATAGAAGCCTACGATAGCAATCAGCCCCAGCATTTT. Its protein is CASSIEAYDSNQPQHF.

The sample holds a few counts of this clone. V gene TRBV19 combines with J gene TRBJ1-2; D not certain. Germline V lookup: CDR1 LNHDA, CDR2 SQIVND (reference sequence). The V end lost 3 bases, the J end lost 4 bases, and 15 bases lay between the germline ends. The CDR3 is 15 amino acids. In DNA form, the CDR3 reads TGTGCCAGTAGTATCACCCCCCCGGGAGTCTATGGCTACACCTTC. Translated: CASSITPPGVYGYTF.

The V call is TRBV28, the J call TRBJ1-4; TRBD1 agrees at 7 bases. Trimming took 3 bases from V and 4 from J; bases not matched to a gene: 8. The CDR3 is made up of 16 amino acids. The germline gives CDR1 MDHEN, CDR2 SYDVKM. CDR3 sequence reads: CASSFPGTVLNEKLFF. CDR3 bases: TGTGCCAGCAGTTTCCCAGGGACAGTCCTTAATGAAAAACTGTTTTTT. The entire variable domain, with the rest obtained from reference TRBV28 and TRBJ1-4, is as follows: DVKVTQSSRYLVKRTGEKVFLECVQDMDHENMFWYRQDPGLGLRLIYFSYDVKMKEKGDIPEGYSVSREKKERFSLILESASTNQTSMYLCASSFPGTVLNEKLFFGSGTQLSVL.